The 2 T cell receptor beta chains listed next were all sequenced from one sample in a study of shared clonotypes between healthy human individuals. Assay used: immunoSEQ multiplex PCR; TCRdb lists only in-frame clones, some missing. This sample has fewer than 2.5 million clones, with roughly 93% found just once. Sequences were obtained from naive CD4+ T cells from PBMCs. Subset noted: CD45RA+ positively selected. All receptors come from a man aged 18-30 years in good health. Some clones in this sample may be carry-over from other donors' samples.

The DNA for the CDR3 is TGTGCCAGCGCCATCGGGGCGAACACCGGGGAGCTGTTTTTT. Its translation is CASAIGANTGELFF. The chain couples TRBV28 to TRBJ2-2; possible D gene TRBD2, 5 bases. V gave up 8 bases and J gave up 0 bases, with 10 bases separating them. Germline V gene lookup returns CDR1 MDHEN and CDR2 SYDVKM. The CDR3 is 14 amino acids.

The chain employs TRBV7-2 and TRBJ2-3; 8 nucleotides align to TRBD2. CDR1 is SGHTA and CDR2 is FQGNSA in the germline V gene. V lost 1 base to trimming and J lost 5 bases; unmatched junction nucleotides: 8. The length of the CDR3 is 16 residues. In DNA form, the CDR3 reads TGTGCCAGCAGCTTAGTAGTCGGGAGGGCCGTAGATACGCAGTATTTT. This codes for CASSLVVGRAVDTQYF.